Below, 27 T cell receptor beta chains from the same sample are listed, as sequenced in a study of human T cells and chemical hapten exposure. Via MiXCR, TCRdb re-called the RACE reads, giving one row per CDR3 protein. The sample has about 73,000 distinct CDR3 sequences, about 8% seen once. Noted time point: patch test 2, 6 weeks after DPC sensitization. Treatment reported: therapeutic diphenylcyclopropenone sensitization with weekly scalp DPC. The specimen was whole blood, collected in connection with sensitization to the hapten diphenylcyclopropenone (DPC). All receptors come from a woman aged 45-59 years with alopecia areata. Some clones in this sample may be carry-over from other donors' samples.

This clonotype was observed a handful of times. This chain links TRBV7-9 with TRBJ1-1; the D is unclear. Germline CDR1 SEHNR, CDR2 FQNEAQ (reference sequence). The CDR3 totals 14 residues. Trimming took off 1 base at V and 2 bases at J, with 8 bases between the two ends. The CDR3 DNA is TGTGCCAGCAGCTTAGTTTCGGGTAACACTGAAGCTTTCTTT. Its protein is CASSLVSGNTEAFF.

This clonotype was seen a few times. V usage is TRBV7-9 and J usage is TRBJ2-7; 8 nucleotides match TRBD1. CDR1 and CDR2 from the germline V gene are SEHNR and FQNEAQ (reference sequence). This CDR3 is built from 14 residues. V gave up 6 bases and J gave up 5 bases; unmatched junction bases: 9. For the CDR3, the DNA is TGTGCCAGCAGATCAGGGACAGGAGGTAACGAGCAGTACTTC. As protein: CASRSGTGGNEQYF.

The rearrangement uses TRBV7-2 and TRBJ2-3; TRBD2 agrees at 11 bases. Trimming cost V 0 bases and J 7 bases; bases outside gene matches: 9. From germline, CDR1 is SGHTA and CDR2 FQGNSA. This CDR3 comprises 17 residues. CDR3 residues: CASSLAPTSGKSHTQYF. In DNA form, the CDR3 reads TGTGCCAGCAGCTTAGCCCCGACTAGCGGGAAGTCTCATACGCAGTATTTT.

V and J are TRBV3-1 and TRBJ2-4; D gene ambiguous. The CDR3 covers 15 residues. Germline V gene data show CDR1 as LGHDT and CDR2 as YNNKEL (reference sequence). Trimming shortened V by 1 base and J by 7 bases, and 14 bases separated the two germline ends. The CDR3 is CASSQGSAARNIQYF. Here the CDR3 DNA reads TGTGCCAGCAGCCAAGGATCAGCCGCCCGGAACATTCAGTACTTC. The full variable domain, rest sourced from reference TRBV3-1 and TRBJ2-4, is DTAVSQTPKYLVTQMGNDKSIKCEQNLGHDTMYWYKQDSKKFLKIMFSYNNKELIINETVPNRFSPKSPDKAHLNLHINSLELGDSAVYFCASSQGSAARNIQYFGAGTRLSVL.

V is TRBV4-3 and J is TRBJ2-1; 16 nucleotides agree with TRBD2. CDR3 length: 17 residues. Germline-derived CDR1 and CDR2 are LGHNA and YSLEER. J lost 7 bases, V lost 4 bases, and 7 bases had no gene match. CDR3 amino acids: CASSRGLAGGGRNEQFF. The CDR3 DNA is TGCGCCAGCAGCCGGGGACTAGCGGGAGGGGGTAGGAATGAGCAGTTCTTC.

This clonotype appeared a few times. The chain recombines TRBV20-1 with TRBJ2-7; 7 nucleotides line up with TRBD1. From germline, CDR1 is DFQATT and CDR2 SNEGSKA (reference sequence). J gave up 2 bases and V 6 bases, and 7 bases lay outside the gene matches. The CDR3 extends over 13 amino acids. The CDR3 nucleotides read TGCAGTGCCCCCTGGCAGGGGGCCTACGAGCAGTACTTC. Protein: CSAPWQGAYEQYF.

This clonotype was observed many times. The V and J genes are TRBV12-3 or TRBV12-4 and TRBJ1-5; TRBD1 agrees at 10 bases. V trimming: 5 bases; J trimming: 1 base; junction bases outside the gene matches: 2. This CDR3 comprises 15 residues. CDR3 in DNA: TGTGCCAGCAGTAGGGACAGGGGAAGCAATCAGCCCCAGCATTTT. Translated: CASSRDRGSNQPQHF.

The chain carries TRBV2 and TRBJ1-1; D not certain. This CDR3 spans 12 amino acids. In germline, CDR1 is SNHLY, CDR2 FYNNEI. Deletions cut 2 bases from V and 1 base from J, with 2 bases between. The DNA for the CDR3 is TGTGCCAGCAGTGAAACGAACACTGAAGCTTTCTTT. Its protein product is CASSETNTEAFF.

This clonotype was seen ten or more times. J is TRBJ2-1 and V is TRBV12-3 or TRBV12-4; TRBD2 might be the D (5 bases). V lost 7 bases and J 5 bases, leaving 18 bases between the germline ends. This CDR3 is 15 amino acids long. This CDR3 is CASNKDFRGDNEQFF. The CDR3 DNA sequence: TGTGCCAGCAATAAGGACTTTCGTGGGGACAATGAGCAGTTCTTC.

This clonotype was detected many times. The chain has TRBV9 and TRBJ1-3, with unresolved D. CDR1 is SGDLS, CDR2 YYNGEE, per germline. The V gene lost 2 bases and the J gene lost 0 bases, with 3 bases spanning the gap. The CDR3 is 13 residues long. CDR3 region: CASSVRSGNTIYF. CDR3 bases: TGTGCCAGCAGCGTCCGCTCTGGAAACACCATATATTTT.

This clonotype was counted only a few times. This sequence joins TRBV6-1 and TRBJ1-6; 10 positions agree with TRBD1. Germline assignment: CDR1 MNHNS and CDR2 SASEGT. The ends lost 1 base at V and 6 bases at J; junction bases unmatched: 0. This CDR3 is built from 15 residues. CDR3 DNA: TGTGCCAGCAGTGAAGGGGACAGGGGTAATTCACCCCTCCACTTT. Protein: CASSEGDRGNSPLHF.

The table lists this clonotype with a few counts. The CDR3 DNA reads as TGTGCCACCAGTGAAAACACCGGGGAGCTGTTTTTT. Encoded protein: CATSENTGELFF. J is TRBJ2-2 and V is TRBV24-1, with D unclear. The V gene's germline CDR1 is KGHDR and CDR2 SFDVKD. The CDR3 runs to 12 residues. V gave up 4 bases and J gave up 2 bases, with 1 base separating them.

There are a few counts of this clonotype. This sequence joins TRBV5-4 and TRBJ2-3; D not resolved. Germline CDR1 and CDR2: SGHNT and YYREEE (reference sequence). The CDR3 covers 14 residues. The V and J ends lost 0 bases and 2 bases respectively, with 7 bases between them. The CDR3 nucleotides are TGTGCCAGCAGCTTGGACTTAGACACAGATACGCAGTATTTT. It specifies CASSLDLDTDTQYF.

This clonotype was seen more than once but under ten times. J is TRBJ2-7 and V is TRBV7-9; D remains unclear. From germline, CDR1 is SEHNR and CDR2 FQNEAQ (reference sequence). The V gene lost 0 bases and the J gene lost 6 bases, with 6 bases spanning the gap. The CDR3 is made up of 12 amino acids. CDR3 region: CASSLAQREQYF. The CDR3 DNA is TGTGCCAGCAGCTTAGCGCAGCGCGAGCAGTACTTC.

This clonotype was detected only a few times. The chain couples TRBV5-1 to TRBJ2-3, with 8 positions matching TRBD2. The CDR3 has 15 residues. Germline V gives CDR1 SGHRS, CDR2 YFSETQ. The J segment lost 5 bases and the V segment lost 5 bases, leaving 10 bases of the junction unmatched. The CDR3 region has the DNA TGCGCCAGCAGGCCCGCGGGGGGACGGGGAGATACGCAGTATTTT. Residues: CASRPAGGRGDTQYF.

This clonotype has only a few counts. The V call is TRBV6-1, the J call TRBJ2-4; D is perhaps TRBD1 (6 bases). Germline-derived CDR1 and CDR2 are MNHNS and SASEGT. The germline V and J ends were trimmed by 1 base and 3 bases, with 10 bases remaining between them. This CDR3 is built from 15 residues. The CDR3 coding sequence is TGTGCCAGCAGTGAAGACGACAGGTACAAAAACATTCAGTACTTC. Amino acid sequence: CASSEDDRYKNIQYF.

This clonotype was observed a handful of times. The gene calls are TRBV4-3 and TRBJ2-1; D gene unclear. V was pared by 0 bases and J by 4 bases, with 13 bases between. This CDR3 comprises 16 residues. CDR1 and CDR2 from the germline V gene are LGHNA and YSLEER. CDR3 loop: CASSQETLHPYNEQFF. As DNA, the CDR3 is TGCGCCAGCAGCCAAGAAACCCTCCACCCATACAATGAGCAGTTCTTC.

This clonotype occurred many times. The chain couples TRBV5-1 to TRBJ2-5; TRBD1 matches at 9 bases. This CDR3 region has 15 residues. Germline V CDR1 and CDR2: SGHRS, YFSETQ. V shed 1 base and J 5 bases; nucleotides not matched to a gene: 6. CDR3 amino acids: CASSLQTGGYETQYF. In nucleotides, the CDR3 is TGCGCCAGCAGCTTGCAGACAGGGGGTTATGAGACCCAGTACTTC.

Concerning this clonotype: A much larger clone differs by one base, so this may be a read error. The chain uses TRBV21-1 and TRBJ1-1; TRBD1, as called in the table, went unchecked against the DNA. TRBV21-1 is termed a pseudogene. The CDR3 length is 18 residues. DNA for the CDR3: TGTGCCAGCAGCAAAGAGGATTCGTCAGGGGGCATGAACATTGAAGCTTTCTTT. This codes for CASSKEDSSGGMNIEAFF.

This clonotype was detected ten times or more. The V call is TRBV29-1, the J call TRBJ1-1, with TRBD1 identical over 10 bases. V shed 7 bases, J shed 4 bases, and the junction held 6 bases outside the gene matches. CDR1 is SQVTM, CDR2 ANQGSEA, per germline. The CDR3 contains 13 residues. CDR3 amino acids: CSAADRGLTEAFF. For the CDR3, the DNA is TGCAGCGCCGCAGACAGGGGGCTCACTGAAGCTTTCTTT.

The chain uses TRBV28 and TRBJ2-7, with 7 bases that match TRBD2. The germline CDR1 and CDR2 sequences are MDHEN and SYDVKM. Germline trimming cut 4 bases from V and 0 bases from J; bases unmatched to any gene: 9. This CDR3 has 16 residues. CDR3 in amino acids: CASSSPLGGSSYEQYF. The CDR3 DNA sequence: TGTGCCAGCAGTTCCCCCCTGGGGGGGAGCTCCTACGAGCAGTACTTC.

This clonotype was observed many times. The chain combines TRBV6-6 with TRBJ1-5, with D possibly TRBD1 on 6 matching bases. The CDR3 has 15 residues. V gave up 4 bases and J gave up 2 bases, with 12 bases separating them. Germline V gives CDR1 MNHNY, CDR2 SVGAGI (reference sequence). In DNA form, the CDR3 reads TGTGCCAGCAGTTCGGCAGGGGAAGGCAATCAGCCCCAGCATTTT. Its protein is CASSSAGEGNQPQHF.

The chain combines TRBV6-1 with TRBJ2-4; unclear D gene. CDR1 is MNHNS, CDR2 SASEGT, per germline. The CDR3 has 11 amino acids. The V end lost 4 bases, the J end lost 10 bases, and 8 bases lay between the germline ends. As DNA, the CDR3 is TGTGCCAGCAGTGTTCTAGGTATTCAGTACTTC. Translation: CASSVLGIQYF.

This clonotype was picked up a small number of times. This chain connects TRBV11-1 to TRBJ2-1; unclear D gene. Germline lookup yields CDR1 SGHAT and CDR2 FQDESV (reference sequence). The V and J ends lost 1 base and 13 bases respectively, with 8 bases between them. The CDR3 has 11 amino acids. This chain's CDR3 is CASSLGSIQFF. In DNA form, the CDR3 reads TGTGCCAGCAGCTTAGGGTCCATTCAGTTCTTC.

This clonotype was detected many times. This chain joins TRBV20-1 and TRBJ1-5, with 9 bases that match TRBD1. The CDR3 runs 19 residues. V trimming: 6 bases; J trimming: 2 bases; junction bases outside the gene matches: 20. The germline V gene has CDR1 DFQATT and CDR2 SNEGSKA (reference sequence). The CDR3 here is CSASPFYRQGGVGNQPQHF. The DNA for the CDR3 is TGCAGTGCCAGCCCCTTTTACCGACAGGGGGGAGTAGGCAATCAGCCCCAGCATTTT.

This clonotype was seen a handful of times. The V and J genes are TRBV27 and TRBJ1-1; 7 bases agree with TRBD1. V was clipped by 4 bases and J by 4 bases; unmatched bases: 6. Looked up from germline, CDR1 is MNHEY and CDR2 is SMNVEV (reference sequence). This CDR3 has 14 amino acids. This CDR3 is CASSSQGPGTEAFF. DNA of the CDR3: TGTGCCAGCAGTTCACAGGGGCCGGGCACTGAAGCTTTCTTT.

This clonotype was counted many times. The rearrangement links TRBV5-5 to TRBJ2-3; 9 bases fit TRBD2. J gave up 4 bases and V 3 bases, and 9 bases lay outside the gene matches. There are 16 residues in the CDR3. CDR1 SGHKS and CDR2 YYEKEE come from the germline V gene (reference sequence). Here the CDR3 reads CASSSSSGEVADTQYF. The CDR3 DNA sequence: TGTGCCAGCAGCTCTTCTAGCGGGGAGGTGGCAGATACGCAGTATTTT. Full variable domain (outside the CDR3, taken from reference TRBV5-5 and TRBJ2-3): DAGVTQSPTHLIKTRGQQVTLRCSPISGHKSVSWYQQVLGQGPQFIFQYYEKEERGRGNFPDRFSARQFPNYSSELNVNALLLGDSALYLCASSSSSGEVADTQYFGPGTRLTVL.